Sequencing of this T cell receptor beta chain was carried out in a study of technical replicates of blood from four donors. CDR3 length: 18 residues. The J segment lost 5 bases and the V segment lost 3 bases, leaving 10 bases of the junction unmatched. Germline loops: CDR1 MDHEN, CDR2 SYDVKM. Assay used: immunoSEQ multiplex PCR; TCRdb lists only in-frame clones, some missing. Of around 76,000 clones detected, 80% to 95% appear once; the ten largest clones hold around 0.27%. The TCR was taken from a human donor in good health. This chain joins TRBV28 and TRBJ2-2, with 12 bases matching TRBD1. Sequenced: T cells isolated from PBMCs. The CDR3 loop is CASSFTSGTGGLTGELFF. In DNA form, the CDR3 reads TGTGCCAGCAGTTTCACTTCCGGGACAGGGGGCTTAACCGGGGAGCTGTTTTTT.